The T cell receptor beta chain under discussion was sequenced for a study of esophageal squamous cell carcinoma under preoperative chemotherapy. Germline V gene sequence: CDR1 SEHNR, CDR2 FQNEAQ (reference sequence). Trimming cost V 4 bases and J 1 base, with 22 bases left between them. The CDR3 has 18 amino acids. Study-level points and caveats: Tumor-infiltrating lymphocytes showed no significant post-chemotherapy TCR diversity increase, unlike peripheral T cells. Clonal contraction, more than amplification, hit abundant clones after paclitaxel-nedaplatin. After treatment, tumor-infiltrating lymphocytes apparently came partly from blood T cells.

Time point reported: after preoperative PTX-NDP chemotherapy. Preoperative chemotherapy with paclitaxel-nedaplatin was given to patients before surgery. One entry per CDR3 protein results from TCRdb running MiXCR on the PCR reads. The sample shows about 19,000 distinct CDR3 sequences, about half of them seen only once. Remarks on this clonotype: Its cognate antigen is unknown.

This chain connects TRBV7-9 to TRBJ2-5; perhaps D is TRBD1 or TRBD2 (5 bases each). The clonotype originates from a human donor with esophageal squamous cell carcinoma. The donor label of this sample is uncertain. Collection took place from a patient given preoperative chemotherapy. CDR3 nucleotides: TGTGCCAGCAGCTCCCCCCGTCGCGGCAGGGCGGGCCAAGAGACCCAGTACTTC. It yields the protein CASSSPRRGRAGQETQYF.